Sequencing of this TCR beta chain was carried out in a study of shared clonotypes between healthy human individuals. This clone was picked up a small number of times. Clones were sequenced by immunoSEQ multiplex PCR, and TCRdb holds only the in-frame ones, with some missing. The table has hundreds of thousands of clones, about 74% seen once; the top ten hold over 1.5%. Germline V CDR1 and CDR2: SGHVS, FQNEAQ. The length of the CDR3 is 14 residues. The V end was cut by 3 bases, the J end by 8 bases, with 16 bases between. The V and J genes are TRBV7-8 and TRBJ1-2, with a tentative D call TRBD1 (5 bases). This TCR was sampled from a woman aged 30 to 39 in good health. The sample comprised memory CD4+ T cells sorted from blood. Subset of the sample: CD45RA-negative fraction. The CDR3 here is CASSLGGRQKGYTF. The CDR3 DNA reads TGTGCCAGCAGCTTGGGAGGGAGACAGAAGGGCTACACCTTC.